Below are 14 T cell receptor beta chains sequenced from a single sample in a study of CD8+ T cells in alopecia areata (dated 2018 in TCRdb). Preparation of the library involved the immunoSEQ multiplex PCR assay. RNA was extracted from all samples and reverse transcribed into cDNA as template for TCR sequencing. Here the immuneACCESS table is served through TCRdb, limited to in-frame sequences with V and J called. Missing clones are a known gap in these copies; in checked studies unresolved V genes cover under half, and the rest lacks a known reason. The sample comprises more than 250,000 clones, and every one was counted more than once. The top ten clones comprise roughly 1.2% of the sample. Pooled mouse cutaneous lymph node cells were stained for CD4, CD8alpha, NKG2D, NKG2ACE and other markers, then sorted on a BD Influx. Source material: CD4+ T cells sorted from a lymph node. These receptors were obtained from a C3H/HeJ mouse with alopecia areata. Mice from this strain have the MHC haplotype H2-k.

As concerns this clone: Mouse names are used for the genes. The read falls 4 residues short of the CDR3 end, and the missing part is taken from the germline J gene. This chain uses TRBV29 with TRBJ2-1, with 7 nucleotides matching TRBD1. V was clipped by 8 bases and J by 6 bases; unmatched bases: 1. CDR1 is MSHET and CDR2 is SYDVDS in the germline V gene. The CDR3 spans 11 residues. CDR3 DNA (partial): TGTGCTAGCGACAGGGTTGCT. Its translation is CASDRVA. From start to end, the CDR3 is CASDRVAEQFF.

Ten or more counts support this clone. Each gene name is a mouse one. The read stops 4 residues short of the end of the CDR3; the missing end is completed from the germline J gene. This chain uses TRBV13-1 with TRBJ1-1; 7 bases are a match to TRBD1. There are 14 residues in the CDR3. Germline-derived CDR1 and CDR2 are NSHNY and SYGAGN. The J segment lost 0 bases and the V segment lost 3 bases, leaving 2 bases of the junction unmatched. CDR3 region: CASSGDSANTEVFF. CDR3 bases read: TGTGCCAGCAGTGGGGACAGTGCAAACACA.

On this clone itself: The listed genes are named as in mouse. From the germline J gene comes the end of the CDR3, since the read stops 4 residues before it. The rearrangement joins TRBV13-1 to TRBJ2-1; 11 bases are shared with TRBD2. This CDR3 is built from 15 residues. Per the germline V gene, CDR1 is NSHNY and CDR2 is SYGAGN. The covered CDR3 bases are TGTGCCAGCAGTGATAAACTGGGGGGGCGGGCT. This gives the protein CASSDKLGGRA. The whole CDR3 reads CASSDKLGGRAEQFF.

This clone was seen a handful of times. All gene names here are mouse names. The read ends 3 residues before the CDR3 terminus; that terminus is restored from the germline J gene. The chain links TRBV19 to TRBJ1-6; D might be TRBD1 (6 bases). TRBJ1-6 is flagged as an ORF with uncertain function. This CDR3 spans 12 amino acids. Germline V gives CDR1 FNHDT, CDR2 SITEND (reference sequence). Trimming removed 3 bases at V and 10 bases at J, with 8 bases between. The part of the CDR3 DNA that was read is TGTGCCAGCAGTACACAGGGATCGCCC. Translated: CASSTQGSP. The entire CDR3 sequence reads CASSTQGSPLYF.

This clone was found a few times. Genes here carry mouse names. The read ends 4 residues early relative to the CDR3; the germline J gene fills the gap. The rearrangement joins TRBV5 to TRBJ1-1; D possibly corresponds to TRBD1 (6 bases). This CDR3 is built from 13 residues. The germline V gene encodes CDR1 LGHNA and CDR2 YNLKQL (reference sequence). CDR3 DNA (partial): TGTGCCAGCAGCCCCGACAGGCGGACA. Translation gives CASSPDRRT. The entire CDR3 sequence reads CASSPDRRTEVFF.

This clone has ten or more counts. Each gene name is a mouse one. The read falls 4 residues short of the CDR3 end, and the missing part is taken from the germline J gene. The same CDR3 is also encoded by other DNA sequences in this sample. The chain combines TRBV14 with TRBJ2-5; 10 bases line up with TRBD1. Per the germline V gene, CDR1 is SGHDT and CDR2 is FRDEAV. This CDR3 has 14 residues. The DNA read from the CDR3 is TGTGCCAGCAGTCCCGGGACAGGGGAAGAC. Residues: CASSPGTGED. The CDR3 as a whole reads CASSPGTGEDTQYF.

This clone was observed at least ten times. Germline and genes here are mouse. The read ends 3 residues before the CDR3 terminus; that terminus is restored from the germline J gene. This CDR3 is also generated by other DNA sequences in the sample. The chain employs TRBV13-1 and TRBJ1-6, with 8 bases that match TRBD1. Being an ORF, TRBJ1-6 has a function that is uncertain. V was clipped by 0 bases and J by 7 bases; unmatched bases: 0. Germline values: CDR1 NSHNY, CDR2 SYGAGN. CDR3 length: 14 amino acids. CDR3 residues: CASSDAGGNSPLYF. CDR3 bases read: TGTGCCAGCAGTGATGCAGGGGGCAATTCGCCC.

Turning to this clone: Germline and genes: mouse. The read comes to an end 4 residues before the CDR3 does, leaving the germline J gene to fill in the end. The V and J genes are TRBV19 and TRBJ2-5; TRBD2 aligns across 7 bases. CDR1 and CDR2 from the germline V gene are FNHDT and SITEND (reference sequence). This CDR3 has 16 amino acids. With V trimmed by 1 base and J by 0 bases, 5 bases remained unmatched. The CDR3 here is CASSIWAGGNQDTQYF. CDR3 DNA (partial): TGTGCCAGCAGTATATGGGCTGGGGGTAACCAAGAC.

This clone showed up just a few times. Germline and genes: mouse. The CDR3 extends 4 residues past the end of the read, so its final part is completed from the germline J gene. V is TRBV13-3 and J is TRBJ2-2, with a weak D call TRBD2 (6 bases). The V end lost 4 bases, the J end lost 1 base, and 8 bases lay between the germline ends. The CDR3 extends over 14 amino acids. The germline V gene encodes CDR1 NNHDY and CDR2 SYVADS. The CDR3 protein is CASSRLVNTGQLYF. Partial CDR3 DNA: TGTGCCAGCAGTCGACTGGTAAACACCGGG. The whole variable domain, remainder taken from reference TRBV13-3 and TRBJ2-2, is EAAVTQSPRSKVAVTGGKVTLSCHQTNNHDYMYWYRQDTGHGLRLIHYSYVADSTEKGDIPDGYKASRPSQENFSLILELASLSQTAVYFCASSRLVNTGQLYFGEGSKLTVL.

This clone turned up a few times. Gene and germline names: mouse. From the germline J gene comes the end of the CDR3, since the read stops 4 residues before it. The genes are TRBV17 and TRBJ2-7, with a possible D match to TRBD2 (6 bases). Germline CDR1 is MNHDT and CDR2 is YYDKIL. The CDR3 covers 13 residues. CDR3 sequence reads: CASSTRGEYEQYF. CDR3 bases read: TGTGCTAGCAGTACCCGGGGGGAATAT.

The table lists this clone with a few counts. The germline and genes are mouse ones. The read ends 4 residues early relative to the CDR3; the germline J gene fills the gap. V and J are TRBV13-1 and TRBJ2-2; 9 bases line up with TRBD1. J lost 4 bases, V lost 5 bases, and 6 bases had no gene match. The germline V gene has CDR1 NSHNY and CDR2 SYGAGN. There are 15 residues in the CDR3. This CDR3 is CASRAWDRVTGQLYF. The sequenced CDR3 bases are TGTGCCAGCAGAGCCTGGGACAGGGTCACCGGG.

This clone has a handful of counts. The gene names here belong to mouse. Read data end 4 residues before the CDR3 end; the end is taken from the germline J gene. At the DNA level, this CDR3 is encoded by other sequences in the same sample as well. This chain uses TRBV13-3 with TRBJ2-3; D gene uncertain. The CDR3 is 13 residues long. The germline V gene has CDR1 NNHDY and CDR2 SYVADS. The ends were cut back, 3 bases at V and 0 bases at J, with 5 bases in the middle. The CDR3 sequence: CASSAASAETLYF. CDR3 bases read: TGTGCCAGCAGTGCTGCTAGTGCAGAA.

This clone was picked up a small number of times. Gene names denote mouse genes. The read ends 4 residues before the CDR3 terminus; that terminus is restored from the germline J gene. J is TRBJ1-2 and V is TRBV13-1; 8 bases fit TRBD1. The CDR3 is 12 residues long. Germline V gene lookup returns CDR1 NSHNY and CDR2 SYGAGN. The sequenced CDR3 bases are TGTGCCAGCAGTGATACAGGGGGC. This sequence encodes CASSDTGG. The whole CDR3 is CASSDTGGDYTF.

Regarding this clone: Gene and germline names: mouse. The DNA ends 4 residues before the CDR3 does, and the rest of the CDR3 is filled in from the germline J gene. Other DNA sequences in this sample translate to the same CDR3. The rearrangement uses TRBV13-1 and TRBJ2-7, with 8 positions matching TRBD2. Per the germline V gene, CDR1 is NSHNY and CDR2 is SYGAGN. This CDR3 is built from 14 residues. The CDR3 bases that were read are TGTGCCAGCAGTGATGAGGGGGGGGCATAT. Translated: CASSDEGGAY. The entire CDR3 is CASSDEGGAYEQYF.